A selection of T cell receptor beta chains follows, all from one sample in a study of cytotoxic CD8 clonotypes in ibrutinib-treated CLL. TCRdb's table, derived via immunoSEQ multiplex PCR, lists solely in-frame clones and lacks some. The sample holds about 140,000 clones; roughly 77% are singletons and the top ten take approximately 28%. The specimen comprised PBMCs, sampled after 12 months of ibrutinib treatment. The source of these receptors is a human donor with chronic lymphocytic leukemia. Each CDR3 is given with its conserved first and last residue. Fields, in order: clone size, D gene, V gene, J gene, CDR3 DNA, CDR3 protein. A D gene is named only where the DNA matches it firmly. Where a row states a size, it is once, few, many or the class of an expanded clone; other rows omit it.

once	TRBD2	TRBV2	TRBJ2-1	TGTGCCAGCAGTCATTGGGGGGGCAATGAGCAGTTCTTC	CASSHWGGNEQFF
.	TRBD1	TRBV19	TRBJ1-5	TGTGCCAGTAGGACGACCGGGACAGGTAATCAGCCCCAGCATTTT	CASRTTGTGNQPQHF
.	.	TRBV6-5	TRBJ1-5	TGTGCCAGCAGCGGGGGGCGCGATCAGCCCCAGCATTTT	CASSGGRDQPQHF
few	.	TRBV7-6	TRBJ2-2	TGTGCCAGCAGCTTAGGTGCGGGGTCCACCGGGGAGCTGTTTTTT	CASSLGAGSTGELFF
.	TRBD2	TRBV5-6	TRBJ2-7	TGCGCTACGACCCAGCGGGATACCCCCTACGAGCAGTACTTC	CATTQRDTPYEQYF
.	.	TRBV5-6	TRBJ1-2	TGTGCCAGCAGCTTGGTTCGGGGGCAGGCCTATGGCTACACCTTC	CASSLVRGQAYGYTF
once	.	TRBV4-3	TRBJ1-4	TGCGCCAGCAGCCAAGATTGGGGAGGGGGGGTCGAACTGTTTTTT	CASSQDWGGGVELFF
.	.	TRBV7-2	TRBJ2-2	TGTGCCAGCAGCTTAGGGGCAAACACCGGGGAGCTGTTTTTT	CASSLGANTGELFF
.	.	TRBV7-2	TRBJ2-5	TGTGCCAGCAGCTTCCTAGCACAAGAGACCCAGTACTTC	CASSFLAQETQYF
few	.	TRBV7-2	TRBJ1-4	TGTGCCAGCAGCTTCGCCCCAACAGGGAGGGCTAATGAAAAACTGTTTTTT	CASSFAPTGRANEKLFF
.	.	TRBV28	TRBJ1-3	TGTGCCAGCATCAGGGACGCCGGAAACACCATATATTTT	CASIRDAGNTIYF
.	TRBD2	TRBV19	TRBJ2-3	TGTGCCAGTAGTAGGGGTGAGGGGAGGCGGGAGCCAGATACGCAGTATTTT	CASSRGEGRREPDTQYF
.	TRBD1	TRBV13	TRBJ1-3	TGTGCCAGCAGCAAAGGACAGGGCAACTCTGGAAACACCATATATTTT	CASSKGQGNSGNTIYF
.	.	TRBV7-9	TRBJ2-7	TGTGCCAGCAGTCCCTCGGTCGGGGACGAGCAGTACTTC	CASSPSVGDEQYF
once	TRBD2	TRBV11-2	TRBJ2-3	TGTGCCAGCAGCGCCGGGACTACCCCCACAGATACGCAGTATTTT	CASSAGTTPTDTQYF
.	.	TRBV4-1	TRBJ2-7	TGCGCCAGCAGCCAACTGGGGGACGAGCAGTACTTC	CASSQLGDEQYF
once	.	TRBV28	TRBJ1-1	TGTGCCAGCAGTTTATTGGCTGAAGCTTTCTTT	CASSLLAEAFF
many	.	TRBV7-2	TRBJ2-7	TGTGCCAGCAGCTCCAGGGGGGAGGGCCCAACGTACGAGCAGTACTTC	CASSSRGEGPTYEQYF
.	.	TRBV30	TRBJ1-1	TGTGCCTGGAAGGGGAGCACTGAAGCTTTCTTT	CAWKGSTEAFF
.	.	TRBV7-6	TRBJ2-7	TGTGCCAGCAGCCACGACAGATCCTACGAGCAGTACTTC	CASSHDRSYEQYF
once	.	TRBV6-5	TRBJ1-4	TGTGCCAGCAGTTATGGAGTTGGATCAACTAATGAAAAACTGTTTTTT	CASSYGVGSTNEKLFF
.	TRBD1	TRBV2	TRBJ2-7	TGTGCCAGCAGGACAGGGGGCGCGGGCTACGAGCAGTACTTC	CASRTGGAGYEQYF
.	.	TRBV7-7	TRBJ1-6	TGTGCCAGCAGCTTAGGAGGGTTTGGGTATTCACCCCTCCACTTT	CASSLGGFGYSPLHF
.	.	TRBV12-1	TRBJ1-4	TGTGCCAGCAGCTATGACACCGAAAAACTGTTTTTT	CASSYDTEKLFF